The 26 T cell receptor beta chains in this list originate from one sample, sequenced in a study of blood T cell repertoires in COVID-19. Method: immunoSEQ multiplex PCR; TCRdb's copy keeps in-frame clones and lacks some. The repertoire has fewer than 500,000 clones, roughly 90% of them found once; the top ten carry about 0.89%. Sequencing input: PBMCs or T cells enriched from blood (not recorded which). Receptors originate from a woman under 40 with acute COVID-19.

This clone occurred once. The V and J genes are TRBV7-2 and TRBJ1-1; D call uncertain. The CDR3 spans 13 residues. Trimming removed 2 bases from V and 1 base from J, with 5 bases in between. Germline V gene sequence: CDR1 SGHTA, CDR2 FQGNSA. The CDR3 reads CASSLNRNTEAFF. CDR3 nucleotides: TGTGCCAGCAGCTTAAACAGGAACACTGAAGCTTTCTTT.

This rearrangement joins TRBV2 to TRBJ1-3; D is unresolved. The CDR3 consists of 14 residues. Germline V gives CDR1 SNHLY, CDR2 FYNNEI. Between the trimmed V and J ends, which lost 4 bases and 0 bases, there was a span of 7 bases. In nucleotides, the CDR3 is TGTGCCAGCAGTGGCACGGTCTCTGGAAACACCATATATTTT. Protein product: CASSGTVSGNTIYF. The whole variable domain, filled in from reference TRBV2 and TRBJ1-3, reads EPEVTQTPSHQVTQMGQEVILRCVPISNHLYFYWYRQILGQKVEFLVSFYNNEISEKSEIFDDQFSVERPDGSNFTLKIRSTKLEDSAMYFCASSGTVSGNTIYFGEGSWLTVV.

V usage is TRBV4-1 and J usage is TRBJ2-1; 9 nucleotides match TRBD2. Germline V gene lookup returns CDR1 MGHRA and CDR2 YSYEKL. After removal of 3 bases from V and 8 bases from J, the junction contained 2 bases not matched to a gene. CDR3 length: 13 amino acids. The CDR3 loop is CASSHRLADEQFF. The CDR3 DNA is TGCGCCAGCAGCCACCGACTAGCGGATGAGCAGTTCTTC.

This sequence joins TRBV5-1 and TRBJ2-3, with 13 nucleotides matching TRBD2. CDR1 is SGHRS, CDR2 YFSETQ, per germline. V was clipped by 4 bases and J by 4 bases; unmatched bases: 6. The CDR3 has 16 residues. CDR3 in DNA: TGCGCCAGCAGCCCACTAGCGGGGGGGTTGGCAGATACGCAGTATTTT. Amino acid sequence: CASSPLAGGLADTQYF.

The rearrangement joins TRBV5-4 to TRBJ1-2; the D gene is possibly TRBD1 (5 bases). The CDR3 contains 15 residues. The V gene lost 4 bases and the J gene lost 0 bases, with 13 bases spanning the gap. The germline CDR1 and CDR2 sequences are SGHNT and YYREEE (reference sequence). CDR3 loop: CASSARAHTNYGYTF. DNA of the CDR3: TGTGCCAGCAGCGCCAGGGCCCACACTAACTATGGCTACACCTTC. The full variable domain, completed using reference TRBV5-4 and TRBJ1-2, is ETGVTQSPTHLIKTRGQQVTLRCSSQSGHNTVSWYQQALGQGPQFIFQYYREEENGRGNFPPRFSGLQFPNYSSELNVNALELDDSALYLCASSARAHTNYGYTFGSGTRLTVV.

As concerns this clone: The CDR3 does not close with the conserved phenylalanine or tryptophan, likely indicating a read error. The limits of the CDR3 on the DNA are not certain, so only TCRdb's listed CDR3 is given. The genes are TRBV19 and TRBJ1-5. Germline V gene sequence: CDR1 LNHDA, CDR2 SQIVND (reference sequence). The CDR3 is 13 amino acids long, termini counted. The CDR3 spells CASSIEDGVPAVV.

CDR3 amino acids: CASIQPMWEKLFF. Here the CDR3 DNA reads TGTGCCAGCATACAGCCCATGTGGGAAAAACTGTTTTTT. The rearrangement links TRBV2 to TRBJ1-4; D unresolved. This CDR3 region has 13 residues. Trimming stripped 7 bases from V and 8 bases from J, with 14 bases between. CDR1 and CDR2 (germline): SNHLY, FYNNEI.

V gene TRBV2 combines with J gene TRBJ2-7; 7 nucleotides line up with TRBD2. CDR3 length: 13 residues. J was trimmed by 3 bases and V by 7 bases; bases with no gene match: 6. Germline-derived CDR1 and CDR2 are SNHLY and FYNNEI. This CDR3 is CASNSGEGYEQYF. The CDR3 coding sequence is TGTGCCAGCAACAGCGGGGAGGGCTACGAGCAGTACTTC.

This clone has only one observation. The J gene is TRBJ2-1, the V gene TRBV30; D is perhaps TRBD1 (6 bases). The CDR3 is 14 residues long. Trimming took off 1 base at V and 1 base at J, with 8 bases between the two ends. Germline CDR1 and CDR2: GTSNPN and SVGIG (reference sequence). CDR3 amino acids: CAWSDRVSYNEQFF. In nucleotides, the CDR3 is TGTGCCTGGAGTGACAGGGTGTCCTACAATGAGCAGTTCTTC.

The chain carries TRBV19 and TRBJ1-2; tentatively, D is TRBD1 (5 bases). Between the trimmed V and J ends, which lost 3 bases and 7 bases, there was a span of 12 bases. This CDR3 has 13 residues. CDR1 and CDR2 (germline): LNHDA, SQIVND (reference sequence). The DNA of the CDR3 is TGTGCCAGTAGTATTGTGGGACTGAGTGGCTACACCTTC. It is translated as CASSIVGLSGYTF. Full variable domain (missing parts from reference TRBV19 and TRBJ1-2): DGGITQSPKYLFRKEGQNVTLSCEQNLNHDAMYWYRQDPGQGLRLIYYSQIVNDFQKGDIAEGYSVSREKKESFPLTVTSAQKNPTAFYLCASSIVGLSGYTFGSGTRLTVV.

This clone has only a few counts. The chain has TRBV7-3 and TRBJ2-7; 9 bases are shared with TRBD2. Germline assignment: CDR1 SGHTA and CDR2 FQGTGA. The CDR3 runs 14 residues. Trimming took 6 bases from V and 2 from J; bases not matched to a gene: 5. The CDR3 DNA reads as TGTGCCAGCAGTTCTAGCGGGGCGGCCTACGAGCAGTACTTC. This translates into CASSSSGAAYEQYF.

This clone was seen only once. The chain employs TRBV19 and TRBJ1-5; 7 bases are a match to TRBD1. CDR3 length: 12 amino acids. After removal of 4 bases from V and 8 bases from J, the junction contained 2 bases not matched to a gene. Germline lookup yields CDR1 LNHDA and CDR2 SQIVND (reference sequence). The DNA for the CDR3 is TGTGCCAGTAGTAGAGGGGGCGAGCCCCAGCATTTT. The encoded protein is CASSRGGEPQHF. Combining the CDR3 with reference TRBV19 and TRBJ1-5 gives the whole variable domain DGGITQSPKYLFRKEGQNVTLSCEQNLNHDAMYWYRQDPGQGLRLIYYSQIVNDFQKGDIAEGYSVSREKKESFPLTVTSAQKNPTAFYLCASSRGGEPQHFGDGTRLSIL.

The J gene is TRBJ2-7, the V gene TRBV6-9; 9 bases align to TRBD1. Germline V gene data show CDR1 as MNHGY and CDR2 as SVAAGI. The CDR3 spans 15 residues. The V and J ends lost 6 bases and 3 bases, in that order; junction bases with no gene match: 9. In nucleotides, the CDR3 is TGTGCCAGCAGACAGACATGGGACAGGGACTACGAGCAGTACTTC. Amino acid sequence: CASRQTWDRDYEQYF.

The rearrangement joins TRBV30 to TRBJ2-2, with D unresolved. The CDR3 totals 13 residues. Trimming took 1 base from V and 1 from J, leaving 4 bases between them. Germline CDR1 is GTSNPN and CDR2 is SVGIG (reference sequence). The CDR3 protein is CAWSDKNTGELFF. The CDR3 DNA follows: TGTGCCTGGAGTGACAAGAACACCGGGGAGCTGTTTTTT.

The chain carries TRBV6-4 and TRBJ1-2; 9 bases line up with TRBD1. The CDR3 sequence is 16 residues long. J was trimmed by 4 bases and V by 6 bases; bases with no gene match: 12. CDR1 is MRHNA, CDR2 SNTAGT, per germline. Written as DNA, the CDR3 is TGTGCCAGCAGGAACACAGGGGGCCACCTGTTCTATGGCTACACCTTC. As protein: CASRNTGGHLFYGYTF.

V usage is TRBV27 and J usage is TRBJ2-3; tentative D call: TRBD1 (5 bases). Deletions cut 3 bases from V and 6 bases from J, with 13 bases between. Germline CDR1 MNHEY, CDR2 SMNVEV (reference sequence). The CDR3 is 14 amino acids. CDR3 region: CASSFLMGLDTQYF. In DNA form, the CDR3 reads TGTGCCAGCAGTTTTTTGATGGGGCTGGATACGCAGTATTTT.

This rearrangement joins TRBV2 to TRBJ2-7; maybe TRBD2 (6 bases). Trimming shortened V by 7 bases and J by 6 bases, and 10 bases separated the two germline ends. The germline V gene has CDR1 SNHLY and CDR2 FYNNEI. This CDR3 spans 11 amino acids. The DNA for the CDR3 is TGTGCCAGCATTAAGGGAGGCGAGCAGTACTTC. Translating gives CASIKGGEQYF.

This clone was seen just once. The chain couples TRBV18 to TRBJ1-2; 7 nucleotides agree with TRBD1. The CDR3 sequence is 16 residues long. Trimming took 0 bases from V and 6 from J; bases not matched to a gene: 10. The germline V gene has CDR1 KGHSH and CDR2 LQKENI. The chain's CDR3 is CASSPPGTVGRDGYTF. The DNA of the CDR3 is TGTGCCAGCTCACCACCCGGGACAGTTGGCCGGGATGGCTACACCTTC. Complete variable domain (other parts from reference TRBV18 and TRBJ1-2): NAGVMQNPRHLVRRRGQEARLRCSPMKGHSHVYWYRQLPEEGLKFMVYLQKENIIDESGMPKERFSAEFPKEGPSILRIQQVVRGDSAAYFCASSPPGTVGRDGYTFGSGTRLTVV.

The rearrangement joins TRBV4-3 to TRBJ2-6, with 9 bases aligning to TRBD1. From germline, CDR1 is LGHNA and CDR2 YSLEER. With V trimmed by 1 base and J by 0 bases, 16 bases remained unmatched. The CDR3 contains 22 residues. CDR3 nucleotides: TGCGCCAGCAGCCAAGGATACGTCCCGGGGACAGGGCTAAACTCTGGGGCCAACGTCCTGACTTTC. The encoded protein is CASSQGYVPGTGLNSGANVLTF.

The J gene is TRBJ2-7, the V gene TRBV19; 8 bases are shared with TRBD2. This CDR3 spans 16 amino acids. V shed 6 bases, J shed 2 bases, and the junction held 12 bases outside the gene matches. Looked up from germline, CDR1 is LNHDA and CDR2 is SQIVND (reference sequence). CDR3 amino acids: CASSDHLRGGPYEQYF. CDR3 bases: TGTGCCAGTAGCGATCACCTCCGGGGGGGGCCCTACGAGCAGTACTTC.

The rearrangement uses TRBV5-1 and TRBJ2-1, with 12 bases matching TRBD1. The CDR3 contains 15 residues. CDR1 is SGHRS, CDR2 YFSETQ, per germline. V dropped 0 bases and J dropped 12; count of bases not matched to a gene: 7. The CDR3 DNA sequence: TGCGCCAGCAGCTTGGAGGGCGGGACAGGGGGCTCGCAGTTCTTC. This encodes CASSLEGGTGGSQFF.

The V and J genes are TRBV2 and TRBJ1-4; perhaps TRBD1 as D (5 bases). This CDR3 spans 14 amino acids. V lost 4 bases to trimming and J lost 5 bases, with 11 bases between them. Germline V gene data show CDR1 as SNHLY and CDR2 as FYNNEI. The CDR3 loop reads CASSVTGVNEKLFF. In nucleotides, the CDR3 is TGTGCCAGCAGTGTTACAGGTGTCAATGAAAAACTGTTTTTT.

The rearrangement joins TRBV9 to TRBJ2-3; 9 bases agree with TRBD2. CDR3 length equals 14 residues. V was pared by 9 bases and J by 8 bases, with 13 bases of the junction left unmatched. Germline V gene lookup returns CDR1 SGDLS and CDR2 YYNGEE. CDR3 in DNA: TGTGCCACGCGGGAACTAGCGGGTGTCGGTACGCAGTATTTT. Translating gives CATRELAGVGTQYF.

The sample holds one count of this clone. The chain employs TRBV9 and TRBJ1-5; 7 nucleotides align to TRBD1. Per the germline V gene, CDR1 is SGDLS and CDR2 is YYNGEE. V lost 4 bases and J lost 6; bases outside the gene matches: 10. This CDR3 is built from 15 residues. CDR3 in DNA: TGTGCCAGCAGCCCAGGACAGGCTGCGGGTCAGCCCCAGCATTTT. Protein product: CASSPGQAAGQPQHF.

CDR3 protein: CAIPDRVLTEAFF. The CDR3, as DNA: TGTGCCATCCCGGACAGGGTGTTGACTGAAGCTTTCTTT. The V call is TRBV19, the J call TRBJ1-1, with 8 bases fitting TRBD1. Germline CDR1 LNHDA, CDR2 SQIVND (reference sequence). The CDR3 has 13 amino acids. V shed 10 bases, J shed 5 bases, and the junction held 9 bases outside the gene matches.

The CDR3 sequence is CASSRRERGNEQYF. The CDR3 DNA sequence: TGTGCCAGCAGCCGCCGGGAACGGGGAAACGAGCAGTACTTC. This chain connects TRBV3-1 (or the pseudogene TRBV3-2) to TRBJ2-7; TRBD2 is a possible D gene (5 bases). CDR1 and CDR2 (germline): LGHDT, YNNKEL (reference sequence). The CDR3 spans 14 residues. The germline V and J ends were trimmed by 4 bases and 5 bases, with 15 bases remaining between them.